The present entry profiles one T cell receptor beta chain with its context. The data stem from a study of T-cell reconstitution after alpha-beta-depleted transplantation in children. The CDR3 consists of 14 residues. From germline, CDR1 is MNHEY and CDR2 SVGEGT. V was shortened by 6 bases and J by 2 bases, with 14 bases between the two germline ends. Unique molecular identifiers were incorporated during preparation of the TCRbeta library. Each CDR3 protein gets one entry after TCRdb re-called the PCR reads with MiXCR. The sample has 200,000 to 300,000 distinct CDR3 sequences; about 12% are singletons.

Here the sequenced sample was PBMCs from the stem cell graft donor, taken from the stem cell graft. The receptor was derived from a human donor who donated a stem cell graft to a child with acute lymphoblastic leukemia. The chain links TRBV6-2 or TRBV6-3 to TRBJ2-7, with a possible D match to TRBD1 (5 bases). The CDR3 spells CASSPAARAYEQYF. CDR3 in DNA: TGTGCCAGCAGCCCGGCGGCCAGGGCCTACGAGCAGTACTTC.